This T cell receptor (beta chain) was identified during a study of cytomegalovirus exposure and HLA in healthy donors. Regarding the study as a whole: A missense DCLRE1C variant was associated with V- and J-gene trimming of TCR beta chains in a later analysis, and an independent cohort replicated the association. CMV antigen specificity of three CMV-associated chains was confirmed in vitro. Most observed TCR sequences were rare, whereas some public TCRs were detected in many donors.

V lost 1 base and J lost 4; bases outside the gene matches: 4. The CDR3 is 15 residues long. Germline CDR1 reads SGDLS; CDR2 reads YYNGEE. 60 Vbeta and 13 Jbeta primers were used in PCR. Sequenced by immunoSEQ multiplex PCR; TCRdb stores in-frame clones only, minus some. Of about 160,000 clones in the sample, 81% were seen once. This clone was detected only a few times. Its target is not known. Input material: PBMCs. The receptor comes from a woman aged 50 to 65 in good health and CMV-seronegative. The rearrangement links TRBV9 to TRBJ2-2; 7 bases map to TRBD1. The CDR3 DNA follows: TGTGCCAGCAGCGTAAAGGGGGCTAGCACCGGGGAGCTGTTTTTT. It codes for CASSVKGASTGELFF. The full variable domain, in which reference TRBV9 and TRBJ2-2 provide the parts outside the CDR3, is DSGVTQTPKHLITATGQRVTLRCSPRSGDLSVYWYQQSLDQGLQFLIQYYNGEERAKGNILERFSAQQFPDLHSELNLSSLELGDSALYFCASSVKGASTGELFFGEGSRLTVL.